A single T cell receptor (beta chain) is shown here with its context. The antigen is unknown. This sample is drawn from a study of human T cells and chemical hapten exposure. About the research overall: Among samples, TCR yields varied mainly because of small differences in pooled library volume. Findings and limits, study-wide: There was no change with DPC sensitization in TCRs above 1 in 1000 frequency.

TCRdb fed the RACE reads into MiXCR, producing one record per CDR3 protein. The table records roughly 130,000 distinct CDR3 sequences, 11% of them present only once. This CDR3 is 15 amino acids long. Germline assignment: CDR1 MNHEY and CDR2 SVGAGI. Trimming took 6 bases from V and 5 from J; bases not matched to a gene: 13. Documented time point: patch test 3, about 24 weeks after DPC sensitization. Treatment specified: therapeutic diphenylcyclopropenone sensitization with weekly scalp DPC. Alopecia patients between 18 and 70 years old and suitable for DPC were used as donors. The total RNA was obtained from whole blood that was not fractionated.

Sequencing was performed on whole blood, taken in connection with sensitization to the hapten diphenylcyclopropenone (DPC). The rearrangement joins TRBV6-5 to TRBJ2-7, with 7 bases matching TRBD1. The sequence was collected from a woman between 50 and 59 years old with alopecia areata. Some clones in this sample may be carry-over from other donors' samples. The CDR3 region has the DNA TGTGCCAGCAGACCCCCGGGCAGGGGGATGGACGAGCAGTACTTC. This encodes CASRPPGRGMDEQYF.